These 19 T cell receptor gamma chains share one sample of origin, sequenced in a study of gamma-delta chains in newborns, infants, children. TCRdb reanalysed the reads with CATT. The sample has some 890 gamma-chain clones, roughly two fifths seen once. Material: blood. The source is a child who was a newborn, infant or young child, either healthy, febrile or measles-vaccinated (not recorded which).

In the case of this clone: A much larger clone lies one base from this, so it may be a read error. V usage is TRGV3 and J usage is TRGJ1 or TRGJ2. Matching the DNA to germline supplied the J gene, which TCRdb does not give. There are 14 residues in the CDR3. Germline V CDR1 and CDR2: VTNTFY, YDVSTARD (reference sequence). The CDR3 bases are TGTGCCACCTGGGGCAGGCGAGGCTATTATAAGAAACTCTTT. Encoded protein: CATWGRRGYYKKLF.

On this clone itself: An end of the junction differs from the germline gene, which may be a read error. The rearrangement links TRGV9 to TRGJP. As TCRdb names no J gene, one was assigned here on the basis of a DNA match to germline. The germline gives CDR1 GITISATS, CDR2 ISYDGTV (reference sequence). This CDR3 region has 14 residues. CDR3 protein: CALREVQGKKVKVF. The CDR3 DNA reads TGTGCCTTGCGGGAGGTGCAGGGCAAAAAAGTCAAGGTATTT.

By share of the sample, this clone is hyperexpanded. The sample contains more than one DNA sequence encoding this CDR3. This rearrangement joins TRGV9 to TRGJP. Trimming at V came to 0 bases and at J to 7 bases, leaving 3 bases not matched to a gene. In germline, CDR1 is GITISATS, CDR2 ISYDGTV (reference sequence). There are 16 residues in the CDR3. This CDR3 is CALWEVRELGKKIKVF. CDR3 coding DNA: TGTGCCTTGTGGGAGGTGCGGGAGTTGGGCAAAAAAATCAAGGTATTT.

J is TRGJ1 or TRGJ2 and V is TRGV4. Matching the DNA to germline supplied the J gene, which TCRdb does not give. CDR1 and CDR2 from the germline V gene are EGSTGY and YDSYTSSV. The CDR3 has 14 amino acids. Losses at the gene ends were 0 bases for V and 6 bases for J; bases not matched to a gene: 8. CDR3 bases: TGTGCCACCTGGGATGGGACCCATTGTTATAAGAAACTCTTT. Its protein product is CATWDGTHCYKKLF.

This clone is large within its sample. V usage is TRGV3 and J usage is TRGJ1 or TRGJ2. The junction had 2 bases not matched to a gene; V was cut back by 1 base and J by 5 bases. Germline loops: CDR1 VTNTFY, CDR2 YDVSTARD (reference sequence). The CDR3 runs 12 residues. The CDR3 nucleotides read TGTGCCACCTGGGACAGCAATTATAAGAAACTCTTT. It specifies CATWDSNYKKLF.

This rearrangement joins TRGV9 to TRGJP. Since TCRdb gives no J gene, matching the DNA to germline was used here to assign it. Germline CDR1 is GITISATS and CDR2 is ISYDGTV (reference sequence). Losses at the gene ends were 0 bases for V and 5 bases for J; bases not matched to a gene: 7. The CDR3 is made up of 18 amino acids. DNA for the CDR3: TGTGCCTTGTGGGAGGTGCTTAGAAAAGAGTTGGGCAAAAAAATCAAGGTATTT. Translating it yields CALWEVLRKELGKKIKVF.

With regard to this clone: The sample carries other DNA sequences with the same CDR3. This chain uses TRGV9 with TRGJP. TCRdb is silent on the J gene; assignment here came from matching the DNA to germline. The CDR3 consists of 16 residues. Unmatched junction bases numbered 3, after V lost 0 bases and J lost 7 bases. Germline CDR1 reads GITISATS; CDR2 reads ISYDGTV (reference sequence). The CDR3 DNA reads as TGTGCCTTGTGGGAGGTGCGCGAGTTGGGCAAAAAAATCAAGGTATTT. Encoded protein: CALWEVRELGKKIKVF.

The rearrangement joins TRGV9 to TRGJ1 or TRGJ2. TCRdb is silent on the J gene; assignment here came from matching the DNA to germline. CDR3 length: 13 residues. Losses at the gene ends were 0 bases for V and 4 bases for J; bases not matched to a gene: 3. CDR1 and CDR2 (germline): GITISATS, ISYDGTV (reference sequence). The CDR3 spells CALWEVKYYKKLF. As DNA, the CDR3 is TGTGCCTTGTGGGAGGTGAAGTATTATAAGAAACTCTTT.

This clone rates as large. Different DNA sequences within this sample yield the same CDR3. The chain links TRGV9 to TRGJP. TCRdb offers no J gene call, so here the DNA was matched to germline to obtain one. J was trimmed by 7 bases and V by 0 bases; bases with no gene match: 3. This CDR3 contains 16 residues. CDR1 is GITISATS, CDR2 ISYDGTV, per germline (reference sequence). CDR3 residues: CALWEVRELGKKIKVF. Written as DNA, the CDR3 is TGTGCCTTGTGGGAGGTGAGGGAGTTGGGCAAAAAAATCAAGGTATTT.

This clone was detected only a few times. V is TRGV2 and J is TRGJ1 or TRGJ2. TCRdb records no J gene; here it was assigned by comparing the DNA to germline. The CDR3 is made up of 13 amino acids. Germline V CDR1 and CDR2: EGSNGY, YDSYNSKV. The V and J ends lost 3 bases and 1 base, in that order; junction bases with no gene match: 3. CDR3 nucleotides: TGTGCCACCTGGGACAGAAATTATTATAAGAAACTCTTT. This codes for CATWDRNYYKKLF.

This clone was counted a few times. The junction shows a germline mismatch at one end, possibly a read error. The V gene is TRGV3, the J gene TRGJ1 or TRGJ2. The CDR3 consists of 12 residues. Germline assignment: CDR1 VTNTFY and CDR2 YDVSTARD (reference sequence). The CDR3 bases are TGTGCCACTTGGGACAATTATTATAAGAAACTCTTT. Protein: CATWDNYYKKLF.

In this sample, this clone is large (0.1 to 1%). The same CDR3 is also encoded by other DNA sequences in this sample. The V and J genes are TRGV4 and TRGJ1 or TRGJ2. TCRdb supplies no J gene; here it was assigned by aligning the nucleotide sequence to germline. The CDR3 loop spans 14 amino acids. The germline V gene encodes CDR1 EGSTGY and CDR2 YDSYTSSV. V dropped 0 bases and J dropped 5; count of bases not matched to a gene: 7. The CDR3: CATWDGPGDYKKLF. CDR3 in DNA: TGTGCCACCTGGGATGGGCCAGGGGATTATAAGAAACTCTTT.

Regarding this clone: Just one base apart from a much larger clone, this may be a read error. The sample has other DNA sequences that encode this CDR3 too. The CDR3 DNA follows: TGTGCCACCTGGGACAGGCGAGGTTATAAGAAACTCTTT. Translating it yields CATWDRRGYKKLF. The chain has TRGV3 and TRGJ1 or TRGJ2. TCRdb is silent on the J gene; assignment here came from matching the DNA to germline. The CDR3 has 13 residues. Germline V gene sequence: CDR1 VTNTFY, CDR2 YDVSTARD (reference sequence). The V and J ends lost 0 bases and 6 bases, in that order; junction bases with no gene match: 5.

In regard to this clone: This may be a read error: a much more frequent sequence differs by one nucleotide. This CDR3 is also generated by other DNA sequences in the sample. The chain links TRGV2 to TRGJ1 or TRGJ2. TCRdb supplies no J gene; here it was assigned by aligning the nucleotide sequence to germline. V was pared by 0 bases and J by 3 bases, with 14 bases of the junction left unmatched. Germline V gives CDR1 EGSNGY, CDR2 YDSYNSKV. This CDR3 contains 17 residues. The CDR3 here is CATWDGPEFPFYYKKLF. The CDR3 DNA reads as TGTGCCACCTGGGACGGGCCCGAGTTTCCTTTTTATTATAAGAAACTCTTT.

Remarks on this clone: A read error is possible here, since a much larger clone lies one base away. The chain carries TRGV9 and TRGJ1 or TRGJ2. TCRdb is silent on the J gene; assignment here came from matching the DNA to germline. The germline V gene has CDR1 GITISATS and CDR2 ISYDGTV (reference sequence). The CDR3 has 13 amino acids. The CDR3 region is CALWEAPYYKKLF. CDR3 DNA sequence: TGCGCCTTGTGGGAGGCCCCGTATTATAAGAAACTCTTT.

In regard to this clone: A much larger clone differs from this one at a single base, so this may be a read error. The V and J genes are TRGV9 and TRGJ1 or TRGJ2. Germline matching of the DNA provided the J gene here, since TCRdb leaves it blank. Per the germline V gene, CDR1 is GITISATS and CDR2 is ISYDGTV (reference sequence). The CDR3 has 13 residues. This chain's CDR3 is CAFWEVAHDKKLF. In DNA form, the CDR3 reads TGTGCCTTTTGGGAGGTGGCCCACGATAAGAAACTCTTT.

V usage is TRGV9 and J usage is TRGJP. The J gene, left out of TCRdb, was set here by checking the DNA against germline. The CDR3 loop spans 15 amino acids. J was trimmed by 9 bases and V by 4 bases; bases with no gene match: 6. Germline-derived CDR1 and CDR2 are GITISATS and ISYDGTV (reference sequence). The CDR3 nucleotides are TGTGCCTTGTGGGACCCTGGGTTGGGCAAAAAAATCAAGGTATTT. It translates to CALWDPGLGKKIKVF.

This clone is large in the sample. The chain combines TRGV3 with TRGJ1 or TRGJ2. Unmatched junction bases numbered 5, after V lost 0 bases and J lost 6 bases. In germline, CDR1 is VTNTFY, CDR2 YDVSTARD (reference sequence). The CDR3 is 13 amino acids. DNA for the CDR3: TGTGCCACCTGGGACAGGCAAGGTTATAAGAAACTCTTT. This codes for CATWDRQGYKKLF.

The chain uses TRGV9 and TRGJP. The J gene is not listed in TCRdb, so it was assigned here from a DNA match to germline. The V gene end was trimmed by 0 bases and the J gene end by 7 bases; junction bases not matched to a gene: 12. CDR3 length: 19 amino acids. Germline assignment: CDR1 GITISATS and CDR2 ISYDGTV (reference sequence). The CDR3 is CALWEVQVARELGKKIKVF. DNA of the CDR3: TGTGCCTTGTGGGAGGTGCAGGTCGCACGGGAGTTGGGCAAAAAAATCAAGGTATTT.